A selection of T cell receptor beta chains follows, all from one sample in a study of T cells after yellow fever vaccination. One entry per CDR3 protein results from TCRdb running MiXCR on the 5' RACE reads. Of around 350,000 distinct CDR3 sequences in the sample, about 6.2% were seen once. This sample comprised PBMCs, obtained 5 days after the yellow fever booster vaccination. Receptors originate from a man aged 30 to 39 who received the YFV17D yellow fever vaccine. Both conserved end residues are part of each CDR3. The order of the fields is clone size, V gene, D gene, J gene, CDR3 protein, CDR3 DNA. A D gene is named only where the DNA matches it firmly. Not every row has a clone size; where given, it reads once, few, many or a size class.

-	TRBV6-2/TRBV6-3	-	TRBJ1-1	CASSPLDRLEAFF	TGTGCCAGCAGTCCTCTTGACAGACTTGAAGCTTTCTTT
few	TRBV9	-	TRBJ2-1	CASSEGEIATYNEQFF	TGTGCCAGCAGCGAGGGGGAGATAGCGACCTACAATGAGCAGTTCTTC
-	TRBV6-1	TRBD2	TRBJ2-7	CASDSGLAGPGYEQYF	TGTGCCAGCGATTCGGGACTAGCGGGGCCAGGCTACGAGCAGTACTTC
few	TRBV4-3	-	TRBJ1-4	CASSQDPGSYPTNEKLFF	TGCGCCAGCAGCCAAGATCCTGGCAGCTACCCAACTAATGAAAAACTGTTTTTT
many	TRBV10-3	TRBD1	TRBJ2-1	CAISGGTGYSEQFF	TGTGCCATCAGTGGCGGGACAGGGTATAGTGAGCAGTTCTTC
many	TRBV14	-	TRBJ1-4	CASSPLGGNEKLFF	TGTGCCAGCAGCCCATTGGGGGGAAATGAAAAACTGTTTTTT
few	TRBV7-9	-	TRBJ2-5	CASFSEHQETQYF	TGTGCCAGCTTTAGCGAACACCAAGAGACCCAGTACTTC
few	TRBV9	-	TRBJ2-7	CASSATTKKYEQYF	TGTGCCAGCAGCGCTACGACAAAGAAGTACGAGCAGTACTTC
many	TRBV6-5	-	TRBJ2-3	CASRGGRLDTQYF	TGTGCCAGCAGAGGGGGTCGATTAGATACGCAGTATTTT
-	TRBV15	TRBD1	TRBJ2-5	CATRRTGEETQYF	TGTGCCACCAGAAGGACAGGGGAAGAGACCCAGTACTTC
few	TRBV7-9	-	TRBJ2-7	CASSEGGGEQYF	TGTGCCAGCAGCGAGGGAGGGGGCGAGCAGTACTTC
few	TRBV4-3	-	TRBJ2-7	CASSQDGTFSYEQYF	TGCGCCAGCAGCCAAGACGGGACTTTCTCCTACGAGCAGTACTTC
-	TRBV6-5	-	TRBJ2-1	CASSLAYRADRDNEQFF	TGTGCCAGCAGCTTAGCCTACAGGGCCGACCGAGACAATGAGCAGTTCTTC
many	TRBV6-4	TRBD1	TRBJ2-7	CASTRQGTYEQYF	TGTGCCAGCACCCGACAGGGAACCTACGAGCAGTACTTC
many	TRBV29-1	-	TRBJ2-3	CSALTGTDTDTQYF	TGCAGCGCCCTGACCGGGACCGACACAGATACGCAGTATTTT
few	TRBV7-2	-	TRBJ2-3	CASTWRTLSTDTQYF	TGTGCCAGCACTTGGCGGACGCTGAGCACAGATACGCAGTATTTT
few	TRBV20-1	-	TRBJ2-7	CSASWTTYEQYF	TGCAGTGCTAGCTGGACCACCTACGAGCAGTACTTC
few	TRBV20-1	-	TRBJ1-2	CSASIDGTNYGYTF	TGCAGTGCTAGTATCGACGGGACTAACTATGGCTACACCTTC
few	TRBV2	TRBD1	TRBJ1-5	CATGQGVNQPQHF	TGTGCCACCGGACAGGGGGTAAATCAGCCCCAGCATTTT
-	TRBV3-1	-	TRBJ2-2	CASSQGAVRTGELFF	TGTGCCAGCAGCCAAGGGGCCGTACGCACCGGGGAGCTGTTTTTT
few	TRBV29-1	-	TRBJ2-3	CSVDARDWADTQYF	TGCAGCGTTGACGCCAGGGATTGGGCAGATACGCAGTATTTT
many	TRBV20-1	TRBD2	TRBJ2-7	CSASPGGEWSHEQYF	TGCAGTGCTAGCCCTGGGGGGGAGTGGTCCCACGAGCAGTACTTC
few	TRBV12-3/TRBV12-4	-	TRBJ2-1	CASSEMKAVAYNEQFF	TGTGCCAGCAGTGAGATGAAAGCGGTCGCCTACAATGAGCAGTTCTTC
-	TRBV20-1	TRBD2	TRBJ2-3	CCAPTSGNTDTQYF	TGCTGTGCTCCTACTAGCGGGAACACAGATACGCAGTATTTT
-	TRBV20-1	-	TRBJ2-2	CSARDSRGTGELFF	TGCAGTGCTAGAGATTCAAGGGGAACCGGGGAGCTGTTTTTT
few	TRBV10-3	TRBD1	TRBJ1-1	CAIRGQGFDTEAFF	TGTGCCATCAGAGGACAGGGGTTTGACACTGAAGCTTTCTTT
-	TRBV4-2	TRBD2	TRBJ2-2	CASSLRLAGARWDTGELFF	TGTGCCAGCAGCCTACGACTAGCGGGAGCCCGTTGGGACACCGGGGAGCTGTTTTTT
many	TRBV29-1	-	TRBJ1-2	CSAADPANYGYTF	TGCAGCGCCGCAGATCCCGCTAACTATGGCTACACCTTC
-	TRBV10-3	-	TRBJ2-3	CAIKEGQSDTQYF	TGTGCCATCAAGGAGGGGCAGTCAGATACGCAGTATTTT
few	TRBV11-2	TRBD1	TRBJ2-2	CASSLVRGTGLNGELFF	TGTGCCAGCAGCTTAGTTCGGGGGACAGGTTTGAACGGGGAGCTGTTTTTT
few	TRBV4-1	-	TRBJ2-2	CASSLAGTTNIGELFF	TGCGCCAGCAGCCTGGCCGGGACAACGAATATCGGGGAGCTGTTTTTT
many	TRBV25-1	TRBD1	TRBJ2-7	CASSPGQGFLEQYF	TGTGCCAGCAGTCCGGGACAGGGATTTCTGGAGCAGTACTTC
-	TRBV7-2	-	TRBJ2-7	CASSLARLRSYEQYF	TGTGCCAGCAGCTTAGCGCGTCTGCGGTCCTACGAGCAGTACTTC
many	TRBV20-1	TRBD1	TRBJ2-3	CSVDIRGRTDTQYF	TGCAGTGTCGATATCAGGGGGCGCACAGATACGCAGTATTTT
many	TRBV2	-	TRBJ2-5	CASKEGVGGETQYF	TGTGCCAGCAAGGAAGGCGTGGGAGGAGAGACCCAGTACTTC
-	TRBV29-1	-	TRBJ2-3	CSVEEAWASTDTQYF	TGCAGCGTTGAAGAAGCTTGGGCCAGCACAGATACGCAGTATTTT
few	TRBV6-2/TRBV6-3	-	TRBJ2-5	CASRSDGETQYF	TGTGCCAGCAGAAGTGATGGGGAGACCCAGTACTTC
many	TRBV10-3	-	TRBJ2-7	CAISEGLPSYEQYF	TGTGCCATCAGTGAAGGGCTCCCCTCCTACGAGCAGTACTTC
many	TRBV30	-	TRBJ2-2	CAWRAQGPAGELFF	TGTGCCTGGAGAGCACAGGGCCCTGCCGGGGAGCTGTTTTTT
many	TRBV15	TRBD2	TRBJ2-7	CATSREASGYIEQYF	TGTGCCACCAGCAGAGAGGCTAGCGGTTACATTGAGCAGTACTTC
many	TRBV4-2	-	TRBJ1-1	CASRYSVAGWSTEAFF	TGTGCCAGCAGATATTCGGTAGCAGGGTGGTCCACTGAAGCTTTCTTT
-	TRBV5-1	TRBD1	TRBJ2-3	CASSLGGGAESDTQYF	TGCGCCAGCAGCTTGGGAGGGGGCGCCGAGTCAGATACGCAGTATTTT
-	TRBV27	-	TRBJ2-7	CASSLSVGPYEQYF	TGTGCCAGCAGTTTATCAGTCGGACCCTACGAGCAGTACTTC
few	TRBV5-1	-	TRBJ2-2	CASSLVAPNTGELFF	TGCGCCAGCAGCTTGGTCGCGCCGAACACCGGGGAGCTGTTTTTT
-	TRBV14	-	TRBJ2-4	CASSTSGNIQYF	TGTGCCAGCAGCACCTCAGGGAACATTCAGTACTTC
few	TRBV5-1	TRBD2	TRBJ2-1	CASSFGEIGGRGYNEQFF	TGCGCCAGCAGCTTCGGGGAAATTGGCGGGAGGGGCTACAATGAGCAGTTCTTC
few	TRBV6-5	TRBD1	TRBJ1-1	CASRSRRTGKKGMNTEAFF	TGTGCCAGCAGATCTCGCCGGACAGGGAAAAAGGGGATGAACACTGAAGCTTTCTTT
-	TRBV4-1	-	TRBJ1-5	CASSLKGRDNQPQHF	TGCGCCAGCAGCCTCAAGGGGAGAGATAATCAGCCCCAGCATTTT
-	TRBV21-1	-	TRBJ2-7	CASSPQDRGAIHEQYF	TGTGCCAGCAGCCCCCAGGACAGGGGCGCCATCCACGAGCAGTACTTC
-	TRBV7-2	TRBD1	TRBJ2-3	CASSSRTGATDTQYF	TGTGCCAGCAGCTCCCGGACAGGGGCGACAGATACGCAGTATTTT
few	TRBV19	TRBD2	TRBJ2-5	CASTRGGGLQETQYF	TGTGCCAGTACCCGCGGGGGGGGCCTCCAAGAGACCCAGTACTTC
many	TRBV20-1	-	TRBJ2-7	CSARGGSSEQYF	TGCAGTGCTAGAGGAGGGTCGAGCGAGCAGTACTTC
-	TRBV20-1	-	TRBJ2-1	CSATHAQSSYNEQFF	TGCAGTGCTACCCATGCTCAGAGCTCCTACAATGAGCAGTTCTTC